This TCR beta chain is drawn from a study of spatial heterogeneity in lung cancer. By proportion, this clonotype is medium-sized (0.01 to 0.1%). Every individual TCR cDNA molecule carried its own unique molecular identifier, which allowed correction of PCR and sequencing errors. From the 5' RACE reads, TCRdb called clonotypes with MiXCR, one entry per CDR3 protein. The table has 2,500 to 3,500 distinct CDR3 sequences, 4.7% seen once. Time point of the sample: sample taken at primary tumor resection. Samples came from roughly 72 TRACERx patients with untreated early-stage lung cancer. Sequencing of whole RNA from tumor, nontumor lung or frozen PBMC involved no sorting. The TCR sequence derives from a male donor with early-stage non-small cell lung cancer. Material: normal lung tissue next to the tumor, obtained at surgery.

CDR3 in amino acids: CASSLFSSYEQYF. The CDR3 bases are TGTGCCAGCAGCTTGTTCTCCTCCTACGAGCAGTACTTC. The V call is TRBV5-6, the J call TRBJ2-7; D is ambiguous. Germline V lookup: CDR1 SGHDT, CDR2 YYEEEE. The V gene lost 1 base and the J gene lost 0 bases, with 5 bases spanning the gap. The CDR3 sequence is 13 residues long.